This TCR beta chain comes out of a study of shared clonotypes between healthy human individuals. Clones were sequenced by immunoSEQ multiplex PCR, and TCRdb holds only the in-frame ones, with some missing. There are about 980,000 clones in the sample; 60% to 85% occur only once, and approximately 1.5% lies in the top ten. Between the trimmed V and J ends, which lost 3 bases and 1 base, there was a span of 10 bases. CDR1 and CDR2 from the germline V gene are SGHAT and FQNNGV. The CDR3 covers 14 residues. Only one count was recorded for this clone. The sequencing sample was made of memory CD4+ T cells sorted from blood. Subset denoted: CD45RA-negative fraction. The receptor was derived from a man in his late teens or twenties in good health. The rearrangement links TRBV11-2 to TRBJ2-7; D remains ambiguous. DNA for the CDR3: TGTGCCAGCAGCTTTCTCCACAGTTCCTACGAGCAGTACTTC. Translation gives CASSFLHSSYEQYF. Full variable domain (remainder filled in from reference TRBV11-2 and TRBJ2-7): EAGVAQSPRYKIIEKRQSVAFWCNPISGHATLYWYQQILGQGPKLLIQFQNNGVVDDSQLPKDRFSAERLKGVDSTLKIQPAKLEDSAVYLCASSFLHSSYEQYFGPGTRLTVT.